This T cell receptor (beta chain) was profiled in a study of control samples from healthy donors and cancer patients. For this clone: Given a much more abundant clone one base away, this may be a read error.

The CDR3 length is 12 residues. Germline values: CDR1 MDHEN, CDR2 SYDVKM. Produced via immunoSEQ multiplex PCR; TCRdb's table is partial and in-frame only. The data show tens of thousands of clones, with 70% to 75% seen just once and over 15% held by the top ten. The sequenced sample was formalin-fixed, paraffin-embedded tissue. The chain is built from TRBV28 and TRBJ2-2; D remains unclear. The TCR sequence derives from a male donor with melanoma. As DNA, the CDR3 is TGTGTCAGCAGAAAGCCCGCCGGGGAGCTGTTTTTT. This translates into CVSRKPAGELFF.